This T cell receptor beta chain was recovered during a study of cytomegalovirus exposure and HLA in healthy donors. Trimming took 4 bases from V and 4 from J; bases not matched to a gene: 3. CDR1 is MNHEY, CDR2 SMNVEV, per germline (reference sequence). This CDR3 has 14 amino acids. This clone appeared once. The PCR contained 60 Vbeta and 13 Jbeta primers. Here immunoSEQ multiplex PCR was the method, and the copy in TCRdb shows in-frame clones only, minus some. The sample consists of 100,000 to 150,000 clones, around 68% of them appearing once. V usage is TRBV27 and J usage is TRBJ2-1, with 8 bases fitting TRBD2. Sequencing was performed on PBMCs. This clonotype originated in a man aged 40-55 years in good health and CMV-seropositive. CDR3 nucleotide sequence: TGTGCCAGCAGTTCGGGGGGGCTGTACAATGAGCAGTTCTTC. Translating gives CASSSGGLYNEQFF.